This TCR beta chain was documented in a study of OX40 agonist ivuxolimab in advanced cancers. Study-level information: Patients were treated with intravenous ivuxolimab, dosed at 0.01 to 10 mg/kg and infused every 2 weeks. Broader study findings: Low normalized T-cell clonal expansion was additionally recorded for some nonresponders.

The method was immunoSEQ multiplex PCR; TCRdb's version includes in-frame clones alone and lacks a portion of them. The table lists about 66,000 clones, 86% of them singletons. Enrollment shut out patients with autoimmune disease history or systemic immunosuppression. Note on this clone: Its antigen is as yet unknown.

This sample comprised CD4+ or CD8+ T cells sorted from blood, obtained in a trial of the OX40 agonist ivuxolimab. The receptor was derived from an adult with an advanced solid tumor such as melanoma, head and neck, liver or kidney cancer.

CDR3 residues: CASRGLLGADTQYF. The CDR3, as DNA: TGTGCCAGCAGGGGCCTTTTAGGGGCAGATACGCAGTATTTT. This chain links TRBV6-1 with TRBJ2-3; possibly TRBD1 for D (5 bases). V shed 6 bases and J shed 4 bases, with 14 bases lying between them. CDR1 is MNHNS, CDR2 SASEGT, per germline. The CDR3 is 14 residues long.